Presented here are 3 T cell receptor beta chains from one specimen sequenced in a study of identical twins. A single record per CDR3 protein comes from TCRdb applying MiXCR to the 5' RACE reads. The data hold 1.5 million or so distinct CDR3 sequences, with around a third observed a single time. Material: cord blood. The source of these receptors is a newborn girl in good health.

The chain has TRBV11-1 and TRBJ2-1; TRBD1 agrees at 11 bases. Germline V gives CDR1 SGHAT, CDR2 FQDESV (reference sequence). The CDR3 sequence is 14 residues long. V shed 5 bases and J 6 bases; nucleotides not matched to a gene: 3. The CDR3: CASSHGTGGNEQFF. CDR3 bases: TGTGCCAGCAGCCACGGGACAGGGGGCAATGAGCAGTTCTTC.

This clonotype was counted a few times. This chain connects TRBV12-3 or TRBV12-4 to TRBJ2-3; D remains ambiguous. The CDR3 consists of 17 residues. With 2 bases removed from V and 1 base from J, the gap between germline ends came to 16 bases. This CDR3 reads CASSLRREALGTDTQYF. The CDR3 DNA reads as TGTGCCAGCAGTTTACGGCGAGAAGCTCTGGGCACAGATACGCAGTATTTT.

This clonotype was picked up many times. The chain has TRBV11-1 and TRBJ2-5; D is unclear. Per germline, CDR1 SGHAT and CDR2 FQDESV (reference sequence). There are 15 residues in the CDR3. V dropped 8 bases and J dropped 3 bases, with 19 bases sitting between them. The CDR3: CASLLTMGSEETQYF. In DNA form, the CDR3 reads TGTGCCAGCCTGCTTACTATGGGCTCTGAAGAGACCCAGTACTTC.